The 5 T cell receptor beta chains below all came from one sample that was sequenced in a study of OX40 agonist ivuxolimab in advanced cancers. The method was immunoSEQ multiplex PCR; TCRdb's version includes in-frame clones alone and lacks a portion of them. Of about 37,000 clones listed, about 90% are singletons. Sample: CD4+ or CD8+ T cells sorted from blood, taken in a trial of the OX40 agonist ivuxolimab. These receptors were taken from an adult with an advanced solid tumor such as melanoma, head and neck, liver or kidney cancer.

The chain has TRBV6-4 and TRBJ2-1; D assignment may be TRBD1 or TRBD2 (7 bases each). The CDR3 consists of 14 residues. Per the germline V gene, CDR1 is MRHNA and CDR2 is SNTAGT. V was trimmed by 2 bases and J by 8 bases, leaving 13 bases between them. This CDR3 is CASSDAQGGDEQFF. The CDR3 nucleotides read TGTGCCAGCAGTGACGCCCAGGGGGGGGATGAGCAGTTCTTC.

This chain connects TRBV18 to TRBJ2-5, with TRBD1 as a possible D gene (8 bases). CDR1 is KGHSH and CDR2 is LQKENI in the germline V gene. V was trimmed by 3 bases and J by 5 bases, leaving 19 bases between them. This CDR3 has 16 residues. Here the CDR3 reads CASSPGWTGREETQYF. In DNA, the CDR3 is TGTGCCAGCTCACCGGGATGGACAGGGAGGGAGGAGACCCAGTACTTC.

The rearrangement joins TRBV10-3 to TRBJ2-3, with TRBD2 as a possible D gene (5 bases). V was cut by 10 bases and J by 0 bases, with 17 bases left in between. The CDR3 runs 15 residues. Germline values: CDR1 ENHRY, CDR2 SYGVKD. CDR3: CATQRAESSTDTQYF. CDR3 DNA: TGTGCCACCCAGAGGGCAGAATCTAGCACAGATACGCAGTATTTT.

The rearrangement joins TRBV5-1 to TRBJ2-3; TRBD2 aligns across 8 bases. CDR3 size: 15 residues. With V trimmed by 6 bases and J by 3 bases, 9 bases remained unmatched. Germline-derived CDR1 and CDR2 are SGHRS and YFSETQ. The CDR3 loop reads CASTPGGRITDTQYF. The CDR3 DNA reads as TGCGCCAGCACCCCGGGGGGGCGCATTACAGATACGCAGTATTTT.

The chain carries TRBV19 and TRBJ2-2; D possibly corresponds to TRBD1 (5 bases). Germline lookup yields CDR1 LNHDA and CDR2 SQIVND (reference sequence). CDR3 length: 13 residues. The germline V and J ends were trimmed by 4 bases and 11 bases, with 14 bases remaining between them. The CDR3 region has the DNA TGTGCCAGTAGTACATCTCAAGGGGAAGAGCTGTTTTTT. Protein sequence: CASSTSQGEELFF.